A selection of T cell receptor beta chains follows, all from one sample in a study of OX40 agonist ivuxolimab in advanced cancers. Method: immunoSEQ multiplex PCR; TCRdb's copy keeps in-frame clones and lacks some. Seen here are roughly 71,000 clones, 84% observed once, and the top ten hold nearly 0.8%. The sequences come from CD4+ or CD8+ T cells sorted from blood, collected in a trial of the OX40 agonist ivuxolimab. The source of these receptors is an adult with an advanced solid tumor such as melanoma, head and neck, liver or kidney cancer. Each CDR3 is given with its conserved first and last residue. The D gene is left open where the match is weak. Clone size is given for some rows only: seen once, a few or many times, or a class if the clone is expanded.

j_call: TRBJ2-2; v_call: TRBV7-2; d_call: NA; clone_size: NA; cdr3_nt: TGTGCCAGCAGCGGCGGGACAGCCGGGGAGCTGTTTTTT; cdr3_aa: CASSGGTAGELFF
j_call: TRBJ2-7; v_call: TRBV7-6; d_call: NA; clone_size: NA; cdr3_nt: TGTGCCAGCAGCGGAGATGGGGGTTTGCAGTACTTC; cdr3_aa: CASSGDGGLQYF
j_call: TRBJ1-6; v_call: TRBV28; d_call: NA; clone_size: NA; cdr3_nt: TGTGCCAGCACCTACGGACGGACCAAGGGTTCACCCCTCCACTTT; cdr3_aa: CASTYGRTKGSPLHF
j_call: TRBJ1-2; v_call: TRBV5-1; d_call: NA; clone_size: few; cdr3_nt: TGCGCCAGCAGCTCATCAGGAGACTATGGCTACACCTTC; cdr3_aa: CASSSSGDYGYTF
j_call: TRBJ2-5; v_call: TRBV7-6; d_call: TRBD1; clone_size: NA; cdr3_nt: TGTGCCAGCAGCTCGAAGACAGGGGTGGCTACAGAGACCCAGTACTTC; cdr3_aa: CASSSKTGVATETQYF
j_call: TRBJ2-5; v_call: TRBV2; d_call: TRBD1; clone_size: NA; cdr3_nt: TGTGCCAGCACAACCGACAGGGGCGGAAGCCAAGAGACCCAGTACTTC; cdr3_aa: CASTTDRGGSQETQYF
j_call: TRBJ1-6; v_call: TRBV7-8; d_call: NA; clone_size: NA; cdr3_nt: TGTGCCAGCAGCTTAGGGGCAGGAGAATCACCCCTCCACTTT; cdr3_aa: CASSLGAGESPLHF
j_call: TRBJ2-5; v_call: TRBV7-9; d_call: NA; clone_size: NA; cdr3_nt: TGTGCCAGCAGCTTAGCGGGAGTAGTAGAGACCCAGTACTTC; cdr3_aa: CASSLAGVVETQYF
j_call: TRBJ2-1; v_call: TRBV11-1; d_call: NA; clone_size: NA; cdr3_nt: TGTGCCAGCAGCCCCGTGGTGTCTAGTTTCAATGAGCAGTTCTTC; cdr3_aa: CASSPVVSSFNEQFF
j_call: TRBJ2-7; v_call: TRBV15; d_call: NA; clone_size: NA; cdr3_nt: TGTGCCACCAGCAGAGATCCCGGGGGGCCCTACGAGCAGTACTTC; cdr3_aa: CATSRDPGGPYEQYF
j_call: TRBJ2-7; v_call: TRBV28; d_call: TRBD1; clone_size: NA; cdr3_nt: TGTGCCAGCAGTTTAAGCAGGGGGCGGAACGAGCAGTACTTC; cdr3_aa: CASSLSRGRNEQYF
j_call: TRBJ1-2; v_call: TRBV28; d_call: TRBD1; clone_size: NA; cdr3_nt: TGTGCCAGCAGTTCCGGGACAGGGGGACGCATTTATGGCTACACCTTC; cdr3_aa: CASSSGTGGRIYGYTF
j_call: TRBJ1-1; v_call: TRBV9; d_call: NA; clone_size: NA; cdr3_nt: TGTGCCAGCAGCGTAGCTAGCAGGAACACTGAAGCTTTCTTT; cdr3_aa: CASSVASRNTEAFF
j_call: TRBJ2-2; v_call: TRBV11-2; d_call: TRBD1; clone_size: NA; cdr3_nt: TGTGCCAGCAGCCCGACAGGGCACCGGCGCACCGGGGAGCTGTTTTTT; cdr3_aa: CASSPTGHRRTGELFF
j_call: TRBJ1-1; v_call: TRBV19; d_call: NA; clone_size: NA; cdr3_nt: TGTGCCAGTAGTATCCTCCGGGGCACTGAAGCTTTCTTT; cdr3_aa: CASSILRGTEAFF
j_call: TRBJ1-2; v_call: TRBV29-1; d_call: NA; clone_size: NA; cdr3_nt: TGCAGCGTCACCCAGGGATCCTATGGCTACACCTTC; cdr3_aa: CSVTQGSYGYTF
j_call: TRBJ2-2; v_call: TRBV19; d_call: NA; clone_size: NA; cdr3_nt: TGTGCCAGTAGTATAGAGACAGGACCGAACACCGGGGAGCTGTTTTTT; cdr3_aa: CASSIETGPNTGELFF
j_call: TRBJ2-1; v_call: TRBV5-6; d_call: NA; clone_size: NA; cdr3_nt: TGTGCCAGCAGCTTGGTAGTTACCGGGACCGCAACTCTCTTC; cdr3_aa: CASSLVVTGTATLF
j_call: TRBJ2-1; v_call: TRBV5-4; d_call: TRBD2; clone_size: NA; cdr3_nt: TGTGCCAGCAGCTTGGTAGCGGGAGGCCGCAATGAGCAGTTCTTC; cdr3_aa: CASSLVAGGRNEQFF
j_call: TRBJ2-1; v_call: TRBV7-9; d_call: NA; clone_size: few; cdr3_nt: TGTGCCAGCAGCCCCAGGGGTTATTCATCCTACAATGAGCAGTTCTTC; cdr3_aa: CASSPRGYSSYNEQFF
j_call: TRBJ2-1; v_call: TRBV5-1; d_call: TRBD2; clone_size: NA; cdr3_nt: TGCGCCAGCAGCCGGGAACTAGCGGGGCTACTAAATGAGCAGTTCTTC; cdr3_aa: CASSRELAGLLNEQFF
j_call: TRBJ1-6; v_call: TRBV7-3; d_call: TRBD1; clone_size: NA; cdr3_nt: TGTGCCAGCAGTCCAGGGGGTGGGTCACCCCTCCACTTT; cdr3_aa: CASSPGGGSPLHF
j_call: TRBJ1-2; v_call: TRBV7-8; d_call: NA; clone_size: NA; cdr3_nt: TGTGCCAGCAGCTTAGGGCCCGCAGGGTTTGGCTACACCTTC; cdr3_aa: CASSLGPAGFGYTF
j_call: TRBJ1-2; v_call: TRBV5-1; d_call: TRBD1; clone_size: NA; cdr3_nt: TGCGCCAGCAGCTTGCACCCCGGGACAGCGCCTAACTATGGCTACACCTTC; cdr3_aa: CASSLHPGTAPNYGYTF
j_call: TRBJ2-7; v_call: TRBV28; d_call: TRBD2; clone_size: NA; cdr3_nt: TGTGCCAGCAGTTTATCTAGCGGGAGAGTAGAGCAGTACTTC; cdr3_aa: CASSLSSGRVEQYF
j_call: TRBJ1-4; v_call: TRBV7-2; d_call: NA; clone_size: NA; cdr3_nt: TGTGCCAGCAGCTTAGAGGGGGGACTAACCCTGTTTTTT; cdr3_aa: CASSLEGGLTLFF
j_call: TRBJ1-2; v_call: TRBV19; d_call: TRBD1; clone_size: once; cdr3_nt: TGTGCCAGTAGTGACAGGGACTACTATGGCTACACCTTC; cdr3_aa: CASSDRDYYGYTF
j_call: TRBJ2-7; v_call: TRBV5-5; d_call: TRBD2; clone_size: NA; cdr3_nt: TGTGCCAGCAGCTTTGGCCGGACTAGCGGCTACGAGCAGTACTTC; cdr3_aa: CASSFGRTSGYEQYF
j_call: TRBJ2-5; v_call: TRBV2; d_call: NA; clone_size: NA; cdr3_nt: TGTGCCAGCAGTGAAGCAGGGGGAGAGACCCAGTACTTC; cdr3_aa: CASSEAGGETQYF
j_call: TRBJ2-3; v_call: TRBV11-1; d_call: NA; clone_size: NA; cdr3_nt: TGTGCCAGCAGCTCCAGCACAGATACGCAGTATTTT; cdr3_aa: CASSSSTDTQYF
j_call: TRBJ2-3; v_call: TRBV28; d_call: TRBD2; clone_size: NA; cdr3_nt: TGTGCCAGTGGGACTAGCGGGAGGCCTAGCATCACAGATACGCAGTATTTT; cdr3_aa: CASGTSGRPSITDTQYF
j_call: TRBJ2-1; v_call: TRBV10-2; d_call: NA; clone_size: NA; cdr3_nt: TGCGCCAGCAGAAAGGAACTAGTGCGCGCCTACAATGAGCAGTTCTTC; cdr3_aa: CASRKELVRAYNEQFF
j_call: TRBJ2-3; v_call: TRBV19; d_call: NA; clone_size: NA; cdr3_nt: TGTGCCAGTAGTATATCAGGCAGTGGTCTAGCAGATACGCAGTATTTT; cdr3_aa: CASSISGSGLADTQYF
j_call: TRBJ1-5; v_call: TRBV6-1; d_call: NA; clone_size: NA; cdr3_nt: TGTGCCAGCACCGCCTGGGATCAGCCCCAGCATTTT; cdr3_aa: CASTAWDQPQHF
j_call: TRBJ1-4; v_call: TRBV5-1; d_call: NA; clone_size: few; cdr3_nt: TGCGCCAGCAGCTTCACAGGGAATCAGGAAAAACTGTTTTTT; cdr3_aa: CASSFTGNQEKLFF
j_call: TRBJ1-2; v_call: TRBV6-5; d_call: TRBD1; clone_size: NA; cdr3_nt: TGTGCCAGCAGCCCCGGGGGGGGAGGGGGCGGAGGCTACACCTTC; cdr3_aa: CASSPGGGGGGGYTF
j_call: TRBJ2-5; v_call: TRBV7-9; d_call: TRBD2; clone_size: NA; cdr3_nt: TGTGCCAGCAGCTTGGGCGGGAGGGCCTCGGAGACCCAGTACTTC; cdr3_aa: CASSLGGRASETQYF
j_call: TRBJ1-6; v_call: TRBV11-1; d_call: NA; clone_size: few; cdr3_nt: TGTGCCAGCAGCTTAGCCCGACAGCATAATTCACCCCTCCACTTT; cdr3_aa: CASSLARQHNSPLHF
j_call: TRBJ2-5; v_call: TRBV2; d_call: NA; clone_size: NA; cdr3_nt: TGTGCCAGCAGAAGGGCTCAAGAGACCCAGTACTTC; cdr3_aa: CASRRAQETQYF
j_call: TRBJ2-2; v_call: TRBV30; d_call: TRBD2; clone_size: NA; cdr3_nt: TGTGCCTGGATTCGCGGGGGGGCCTTCACCGGGGAGCTGTTTTTT; cdr3_aa: CAWIRGGAFTGELFF
j_call: TRBJ1-5; v_call: TRBV5-1; d_call: TRBD1; clone_size: once; cdr3_nt: TGCGCCAGCAGCCCCGGGACAGGGGGCAATCAGCCCCAGCATTTT; cdr3_aa: CASSPGTGGNQPQHF
j_call: TRBJ2-3; v_call: TRBV30; d_call: NA; clone_size: once; cdr3_nt: TGTGCCTGGGCACTAGTCTTAGATACGCAGTATTTT; cdr3_aa: CAWALVLDTQYF
j_call: TRBJ2-1; v_call: TRBV4-1; d_call: NA; clone_size: NA; cdr3_nt: TGCGCCAGCAGCCAATGGGCGGGACAGTACAATGAGCAGTTCTTC; cdr3_aa: CASSQWAGQYNEQFF
j_call: TRBJ2-7; v_call: TRBV30; d_call: NA; clone_size: NA; cdr3_nt: TGTGCCTGGAGTGGAAACAGGGGGGGACGGCAGTACTTC; cdr3_aa: CAWSGNRGGRQYF
j_call: TRBJ2-6; v_call: TRBV5-4; d_call: NA; clone_size: once; cdr3_nt: TGTGCCAGCAGCTCAGGGGTCGGGGCCAACGTCCTGACTTTC; cdr3_aa: CASSSGVGANVLTF
j_call: TRBJ2-7; v_call: TRBV5-1; d_call: NA; clone_size: once; cdr3_nt: TGCGCCAGCAGCCCGTCAGCAGGGGTGGGCTCCTACGAGCAGTACTTC; cdr3_aa: CASSPSAGVGSYEQYF
j_call: TRBJ2-5; v_call: TRBV5-1; d_call: NA; clone_size: NA; cdr3_nt: TGCGCCAGCAGCCCCGGACTCCTCCAAGAGACCCAGTACTTC; cdr3_aa: CASSPGLLQETQYF
j_call: TRBJ1-3; v_call: TRBV4-1; d_call: TRBD1; clone_size: NA; cdr3_nt: TGCGCCAGCAGCCAAGGAAAGAGGTTACAGGGGGAGTCTGGAAACACCATATATTTT; cdr3_aa: CASSQGKRLQGESGNTIYF
j_call: TRBJ2-2; v_call: TRBV30; d_call: TRBD2; clone_size: NA; cdr3_nt: TGTGCCTGGAGGCCACATAGCGGGAGAATAGACACCGGGGAGCTGTTTTTT; cdr3_aa: CAWRPHSGRIDTGELFF
j_call: TRBJ2-1; v_call: TRBV30; d_call: TRBD1; clone_size: NA; cdr3_nt: TGTGCCTGGAGTTCCGGGACAGGGCGGTTCTTC; cdr3_aa: CAWSSGTGRFF
j_call: TRBJ2-4; v_call: TRBV18; d_call: NA; clone_size: once; cdr3_nt: TGTGCCAGCTCACCCGCGATCCAGTCCAAAAACATTCAGTACTTC; cdr3_aa: CASSPAIQSKNIQYF